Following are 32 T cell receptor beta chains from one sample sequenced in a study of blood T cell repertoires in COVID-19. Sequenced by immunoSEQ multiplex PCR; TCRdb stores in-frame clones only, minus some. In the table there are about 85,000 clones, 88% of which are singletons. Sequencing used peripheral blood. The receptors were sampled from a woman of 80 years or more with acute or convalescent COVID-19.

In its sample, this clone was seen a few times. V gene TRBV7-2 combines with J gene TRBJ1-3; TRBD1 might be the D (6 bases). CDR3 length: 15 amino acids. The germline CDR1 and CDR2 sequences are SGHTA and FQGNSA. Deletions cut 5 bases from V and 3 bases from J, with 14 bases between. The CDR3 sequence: CASSTQQGLGNTIYF. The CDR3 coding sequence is TGTGCCAGCAGCACCCAGCAGGGGCTTGGAAACACCATATATTTT.

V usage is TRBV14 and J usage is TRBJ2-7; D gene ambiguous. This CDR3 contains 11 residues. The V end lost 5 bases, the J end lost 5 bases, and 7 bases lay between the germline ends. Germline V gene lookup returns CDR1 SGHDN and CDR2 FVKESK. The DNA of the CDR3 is TGTGCCAGCAGCTCCCGAGACGAGCAGTACTTC. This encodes CASSSRDEQYF.

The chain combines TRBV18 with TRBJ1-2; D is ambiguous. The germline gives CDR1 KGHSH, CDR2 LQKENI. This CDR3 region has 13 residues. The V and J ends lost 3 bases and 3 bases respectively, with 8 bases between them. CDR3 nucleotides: TGTGCCAGCTCACCTGAGCTGGACTATGGCTACACCTTC. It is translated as CASSPELDYGYTF.

The CDR3 spells CASNPGQGASSYEQYF. The CDR3 coding sequence is TGTGCCAGCAATCCGGGACAGGGGGCGAGCTCCTACGAGCAGTACTTC. The rearrangement links TRBV2 to TRBJ2-7, with 12 bases matching TRBD1. CDR1 is SNHLY, CDR2 FYNNEI, per germline. The CDR3 contains 16 residues. J lost 0 bases, V lost 7 bases, and 7 bases had no gene match.

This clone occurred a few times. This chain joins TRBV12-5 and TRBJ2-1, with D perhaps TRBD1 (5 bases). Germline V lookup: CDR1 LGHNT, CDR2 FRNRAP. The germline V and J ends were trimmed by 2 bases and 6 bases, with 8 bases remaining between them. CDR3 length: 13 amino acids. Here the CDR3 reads CASGLRQGNEQFF. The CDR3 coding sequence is TGTGCTAGTGGTTTGAGGCAGGGCAATGAGCAGTTCTTC.

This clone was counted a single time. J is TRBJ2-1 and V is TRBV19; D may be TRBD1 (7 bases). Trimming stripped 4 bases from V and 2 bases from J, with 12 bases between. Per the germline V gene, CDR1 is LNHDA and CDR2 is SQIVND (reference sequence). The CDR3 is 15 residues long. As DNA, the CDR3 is TGTGCCAGTAGTAGGGGGGACAGCCCCTACAATGAGCAGTTCTTC. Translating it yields CASSRGDSPYNEQFF.

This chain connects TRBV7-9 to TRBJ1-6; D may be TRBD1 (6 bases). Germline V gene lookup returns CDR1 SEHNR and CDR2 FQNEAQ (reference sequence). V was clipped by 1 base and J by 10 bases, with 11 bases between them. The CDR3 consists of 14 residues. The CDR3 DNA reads TGTGCCAGCAGCTTAGACAGGGTTGAATCACCCCTCCACTTT. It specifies CASSLDRVESPLHF. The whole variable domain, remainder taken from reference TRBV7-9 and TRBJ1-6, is DTGVSQNPRHKITKRGQNVTFRCDPISEHNRLYWYRQTLGQGPEFLTYFQNEAQLEKSRLLSDRFSAERPKGSFSTLEIQRTEQGDSAMYLCASSLDRVESPLHFGNGTRLTVT.

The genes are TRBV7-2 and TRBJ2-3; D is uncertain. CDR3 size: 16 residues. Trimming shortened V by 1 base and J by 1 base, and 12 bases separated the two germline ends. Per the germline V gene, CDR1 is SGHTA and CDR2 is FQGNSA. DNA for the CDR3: TGTGCCAGCAGCTTAGGCTGGCTCCGTGGCACAGATACGCAGTATTTT. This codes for CASSLGWLRGTDTQYF. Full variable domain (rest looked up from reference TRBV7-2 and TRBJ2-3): GAGVSQSPSNKVTEKGKDVELRCDPISGHTALYWYRQSLGQGLEFLIYFQGNSAPDKSGLPSDRFSAERTGGSVSTLTIQRTQQEDSAVYLCASSLGWLRGTDTQYFGPGTRLTVL.

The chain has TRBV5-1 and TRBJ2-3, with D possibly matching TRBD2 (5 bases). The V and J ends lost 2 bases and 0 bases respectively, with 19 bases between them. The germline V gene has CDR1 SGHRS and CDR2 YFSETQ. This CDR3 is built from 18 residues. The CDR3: CASSFLPGQSGSTDTQYF. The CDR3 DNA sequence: TGCGCCAGCAGCTTCCTCCCAGGCCAGAGCGGAAGCACAGATACGCAGTATTTT.

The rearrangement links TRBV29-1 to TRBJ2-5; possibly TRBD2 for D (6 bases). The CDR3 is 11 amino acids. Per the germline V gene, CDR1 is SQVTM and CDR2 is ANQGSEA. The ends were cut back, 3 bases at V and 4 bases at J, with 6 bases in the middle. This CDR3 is CSVEGGETQYF. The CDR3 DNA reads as TGCAGCGTTGAGGGGGGAGAGACCCAGTACTTC. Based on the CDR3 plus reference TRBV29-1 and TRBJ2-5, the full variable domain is SAVISQKPSRDICQRGTSLTIQCQVDSQVTMMFWYRQQPGQSLTLIATANQGSEATYESGFVIDKFPISRPNLTFSTLTVSNMSPEDSSIYLCSVEGGETQYFGPGTRLLVL.

CDR3 region: CASSTTSGDWNEQFF. The CDR3 DNA sequence: TGTGCCAGTAGCACAACTAGCGGGGATTGGAATGAGCAGTTCTTC. This sequence joins TRBV19 and TRBJ2-1; 10 bases are a match to TRBD2. The trim removed 6 bases at V and 7 bases at J, leaving 9 bases unmatched. This CDR3 spans 15 amino acids. In germline, CDR1 is LNHDA, CDR2 SQIVND (reference sequence).

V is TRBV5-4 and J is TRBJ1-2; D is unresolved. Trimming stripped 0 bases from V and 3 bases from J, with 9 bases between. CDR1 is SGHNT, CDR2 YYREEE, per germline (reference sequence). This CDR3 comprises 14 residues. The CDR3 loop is CASSLGGFDYGYTF. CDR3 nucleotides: TGTGCCAGCAGCTTGGGAGGTTTCGACTATGGCTACACCTTC.

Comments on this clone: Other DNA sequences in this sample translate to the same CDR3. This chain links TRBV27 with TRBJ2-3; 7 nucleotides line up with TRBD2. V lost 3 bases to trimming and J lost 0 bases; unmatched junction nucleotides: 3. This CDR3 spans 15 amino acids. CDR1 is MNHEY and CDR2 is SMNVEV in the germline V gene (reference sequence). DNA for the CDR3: TGTGCCAGCAGTTTGGGAGGGGCCAGCACAGATACGCAGTATTTT. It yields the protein CASSLGGASTDTQYF.

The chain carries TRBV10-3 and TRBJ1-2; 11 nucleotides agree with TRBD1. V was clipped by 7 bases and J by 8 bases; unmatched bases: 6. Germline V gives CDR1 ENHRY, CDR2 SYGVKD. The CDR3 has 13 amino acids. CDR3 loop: CAIMGQGDLGYTF. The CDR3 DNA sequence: TGTGCCATCATGGGACAGGGGGATTTGGGCTACACCTTC.

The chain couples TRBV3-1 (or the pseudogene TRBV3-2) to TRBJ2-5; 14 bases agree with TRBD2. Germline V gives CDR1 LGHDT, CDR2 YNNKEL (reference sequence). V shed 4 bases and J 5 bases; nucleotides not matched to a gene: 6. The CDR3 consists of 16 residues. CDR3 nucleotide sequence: TGTGCCAGCAGCCGGACTAGCGGGGGGCCGGGGGAGACCCAGTACTTC. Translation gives CASSRTSGGPGETQYF.

The CDR3 sequence is CASSLNRGVNQPQHF. CDR3 bases: TGTGCCAGCAGCTTGAACAGGGGAGTGAATCAGCCCCAGCATTTT. The J gene is TRBJ1-5, the V gene TRBV5-6, with TRBD1 matching over 7 bases. The CDR3 spans 15 residues. V was pared by 1 base and J by 4 bases, with 5 bases of the junction left unmatched. The germline V gene has CDR1 SGHDT and CDR2 YYEEEE.

The CDR3 loop is CASSPTGFKNIQYF. In nucleotides, the CDR3 is TGTGCCAGCAGCCCGACAGGGTTTAAGAACATTCAGTACTTC. V usage is TRBV5-8 and J usage is TRBJ2-4; 7 nucleotides line up with TRBD1. Trimming took 4 bases from V and 7 from J; bases not matched to a gene: 8. This CDR3 comprises 14 residues. CDR1 SGHTS and CDR2 YDEGEE come from the germline V gene.

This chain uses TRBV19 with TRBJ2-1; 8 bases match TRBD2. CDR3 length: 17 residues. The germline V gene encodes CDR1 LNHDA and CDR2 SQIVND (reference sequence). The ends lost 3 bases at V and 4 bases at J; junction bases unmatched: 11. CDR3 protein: CASSIDPPTSVYNEQFF. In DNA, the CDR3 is TGTGCCAGTAGTATTGACCCCCCGACTAGCGTGTACAATGAGCAGTTCTTC.

CDR3 DNA sequence: TGCAGTGCTAGTCCTGTTCTAGCGGGGACCGACAATGAGCAGTTCTTC. This codes for CSASPVLAGTDNEQFF. The rearrangement joins TRBV20-1 to TRBJ2-1, with 9 bases matching TRBD2. V trimming: 3 bases; J trimming: 5 bases; junction bases outside the gene matches: 11. Looked up from germline, CDR1 is DFQATT and CDR2 is SNEGSKA (reference sequence). This CDR3 region has 16 residues.

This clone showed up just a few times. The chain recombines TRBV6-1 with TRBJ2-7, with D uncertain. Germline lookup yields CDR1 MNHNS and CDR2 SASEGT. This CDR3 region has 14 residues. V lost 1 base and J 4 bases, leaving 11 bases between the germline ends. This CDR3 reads CASSEVSRSYEQYF. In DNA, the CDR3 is TGTGCCAGCAGTGAAGTGTCCAGAAGTTACGAGCAGTACTTC.

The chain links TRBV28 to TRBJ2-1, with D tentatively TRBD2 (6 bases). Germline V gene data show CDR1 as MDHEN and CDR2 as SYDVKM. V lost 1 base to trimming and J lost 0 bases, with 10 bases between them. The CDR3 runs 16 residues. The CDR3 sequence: CASSLYDGGSYNEQFF. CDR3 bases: TGTGCCAGCAGTTTATACGACGGGGGCTCCTACAATGAGCAGTTCTTC. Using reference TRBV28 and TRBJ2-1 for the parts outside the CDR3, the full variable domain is DVKVTQSSRYLVKRTGEKVFLECVQDMDHENMFWYRQDPGLGLRLIYFSYDVKMKEKGDIPEGYSVSREKKERFSLILESASTNQTSMYLCASSLYDGGSYNEQFFGPGTRLTVL.

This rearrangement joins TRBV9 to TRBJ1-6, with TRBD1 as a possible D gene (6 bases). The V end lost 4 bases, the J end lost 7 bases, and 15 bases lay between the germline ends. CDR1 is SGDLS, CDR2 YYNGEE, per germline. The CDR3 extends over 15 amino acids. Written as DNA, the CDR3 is TGTGCCAGCAGCTCTCGGGGACAAAGGAATTCACCCCTCCACTTT. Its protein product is CASSSRGQRNSPLHF.

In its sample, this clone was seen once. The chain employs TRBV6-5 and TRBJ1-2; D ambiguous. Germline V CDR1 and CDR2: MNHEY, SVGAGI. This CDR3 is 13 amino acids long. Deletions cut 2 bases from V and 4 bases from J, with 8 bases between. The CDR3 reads CASSYPGSYGYTF. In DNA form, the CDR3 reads TGTGCCAGCAGTTACCCGGGATCCTATGGCTACACCTTC.

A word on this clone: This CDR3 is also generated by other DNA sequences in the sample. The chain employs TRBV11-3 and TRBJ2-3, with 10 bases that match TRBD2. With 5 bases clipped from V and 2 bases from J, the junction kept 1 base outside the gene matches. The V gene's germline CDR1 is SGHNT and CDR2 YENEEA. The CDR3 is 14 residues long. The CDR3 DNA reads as TGTGCCAGCAGCAGCGGGGGGGCCACAGATACGCAGTATTTT. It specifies CASSSGGATDTQYF.

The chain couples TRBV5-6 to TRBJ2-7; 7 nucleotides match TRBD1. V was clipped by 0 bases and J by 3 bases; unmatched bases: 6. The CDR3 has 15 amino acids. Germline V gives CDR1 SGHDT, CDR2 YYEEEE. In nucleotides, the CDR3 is TGTGCCAGCAGCTTGGCCTCAAGACAGGGCTACGAGCAGTACTTC. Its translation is CASSLASRQGYEQYF.

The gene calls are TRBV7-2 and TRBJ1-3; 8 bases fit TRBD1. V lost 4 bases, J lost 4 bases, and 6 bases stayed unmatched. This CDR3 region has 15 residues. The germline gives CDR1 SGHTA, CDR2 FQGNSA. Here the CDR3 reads CASSSGQVGGNTIYF. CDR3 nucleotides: TGTGCCAGCAGCTCGGGACAGGTGGGCGGAAACACCATATATTTT.

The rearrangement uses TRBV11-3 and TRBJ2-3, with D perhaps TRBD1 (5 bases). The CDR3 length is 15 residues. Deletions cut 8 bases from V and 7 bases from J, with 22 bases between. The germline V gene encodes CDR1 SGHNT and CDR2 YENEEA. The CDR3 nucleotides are TGTGCCAGCGCCCTGGGCAAGGGCCTGGGGCATACGCAGTATTTT. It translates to CASALGKGLGHTQYF.

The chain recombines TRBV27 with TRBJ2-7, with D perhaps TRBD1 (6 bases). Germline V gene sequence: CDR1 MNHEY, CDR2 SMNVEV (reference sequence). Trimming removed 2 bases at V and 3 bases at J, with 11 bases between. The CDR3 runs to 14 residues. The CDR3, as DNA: TGTGCCAGCAGTTTAGTGTACAGGGACTACGAGCAGTACTTC. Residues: CASSLVYRDYEQYF.

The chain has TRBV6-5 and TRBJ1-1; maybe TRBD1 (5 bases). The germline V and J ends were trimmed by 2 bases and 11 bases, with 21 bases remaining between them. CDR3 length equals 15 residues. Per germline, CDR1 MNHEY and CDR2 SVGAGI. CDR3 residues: CASSYNGGGSNVAFF. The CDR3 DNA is TGTGCCAGCAGTTACAACGGCGGGGGATCCAACGTCGCTTTCTTT.

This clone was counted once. CDR3 coding DNA: TGTGCCAGCAGCTTAGAGGAGAGCACAGATACGCAGTATTTT. Residues: CASSLEESTDTQYF. The genes are TRBV7-8 and TRBJ2-3; D is unresolved. This CDR3 spans 14 amino acids. Deletions cut 1 base from V and 0 bases from J, with 5 bases between. The germline gives CDR1 SGHVS, CDR2 FQNEAQ.

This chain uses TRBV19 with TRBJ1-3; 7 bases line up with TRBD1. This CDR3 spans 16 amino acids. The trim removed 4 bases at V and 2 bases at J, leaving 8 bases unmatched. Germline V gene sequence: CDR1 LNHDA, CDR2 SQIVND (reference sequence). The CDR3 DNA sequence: TGTGCCAGTAGTACTACCTCGGGACAGACTGGAAACACCATATATTTT. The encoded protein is CASSTTSGQTGNTIYF. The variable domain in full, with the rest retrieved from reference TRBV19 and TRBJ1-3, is DGGITQSPKYLFRKEGQNVTLSCEQNLNHDAMYWYRQDPGQGLRLIYYSQIVNDFQKGDIAEGYSVSREKKESFPLTVTSAQKNPTAFYLCASSTTSGQTGNTIYFGEGSWLTVV.

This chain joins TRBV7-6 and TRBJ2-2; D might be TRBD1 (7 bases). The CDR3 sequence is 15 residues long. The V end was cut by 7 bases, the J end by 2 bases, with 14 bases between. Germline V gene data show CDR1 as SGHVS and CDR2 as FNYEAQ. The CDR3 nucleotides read TGTGCCAGCACCCAGGGGGGCCCTAACACCGGGGAGCTGTTTTTT. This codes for CASTQGGPNTGELFF.